Following are 11 T cell receptor beta chains from one sample sequenced in a study of CD8+ T cells in alopecia areata. TCR sequencing used cDNA made by reverse transcription of extracted RNA. Profiled with immunoSEQ multiplex PCR; TCRdb holds only in-frame clones, not every one. The profile shows 150,000 to 200,000 clones, 55% to 70% of them singletons. Stated treatment: oral pan-JAK inhibitor, 5-10 mg twice daily. Sequencing was performed on CD4+ T cells sorted from blood, taken at week 4, from a patient treated with tofacitinib. The receptors here all came from a human donor with alopecia areata.

With regard to this clone: At the DNA level, this CDR3 is encoded by other sequences in the same sample as well. The rearrangement uses TRBV29-1 and TRBJ1-1, with 10 bases lining up with TRBD1. The CDR3 loop spans 12 amino acids. Trimming cost V 6 bases and J 5 bases; bases outside gene matches: 3. Germline values: CDR1 SQVTM, CDR2 ANQGSEA. CDR3 bases: TGCAGCGTCGACAGGGGGCATACTGAAGCTTTCTTT. Protein: CSVDRGHTEAFF.

This clone was recorded a few times. CDR3 DNA: TGCAGCGTTGAAGGGGGCAGGGGTGAAGCTTTCTTT. It specifies CSVEGGRGEAFF. The chain employs TRBV29-1 and TRBJ1-1; D might be TRBD1 (6 bases). This CDR3 is 12 amino acids long. Germline loops: CDR1 SQVTM, CDR2 ANQGSEA. Trimming stripped 1 base from V and 7 bases from J, with 10 bases between.

In its sample, this clone was seen a few times. V gene TRBV30 combines with J gene TRBJ2-7; TRBD2 might be the D (7 bases). V was clipped by 0 bases and J by 2 bases, with 14 bases between them. This CDR3 comprises 15 residues. Per the germline V gene, CDR1 is GTSNPN and CDR2 is SVGIG (reference sequence). The CDR3 DNA is TGTGCCTGGAGTGTAGGGGGGGTTACTACCTACGAGCAGTACTTC. It encodes CAWSVGGVTTYEQYF. The whole variable domain, filled in from reference TRBV30 and TRBJ2-7, reads SQTIHQWPATLVQPVGSPLSLECTVEGTSNPNLYWYRQAAGRGLQLLFYSVGIGQISSEVPQNLSASRPQDRQFILSSKKLLLSDSGFYLCAWSVGGVTTYEQYFGPGTRLTVT.

This sequence joins TRBV7-2 and TRBJ2-4; D possibly corresponds to TRBD1 (8 bases). Trimming took off 5 bases at V and 0 bases at J, with 20 bases between the two ends. The CDR3 contains 18 residues. Germline V CDR1 and CDR2: SGHTA, FQGNSA. The CDR3 here is CASSPRTGRAIAKNIQYF. The CDR3 bases are TGTGCCAGCAGCCCCCGGACAGGGAGGGCTATAGCCAAAAACATTCAGTACTTC.

The CDR3 here is CSASPTGRTSYEQYF. Here the CDR3 DNA reads TGCAGCGCTTCCCCGACAGGCCGGACATCCTACGAGCAGTACTTC. The chain couples TRBV29-1 to TRBJ2-7; D is perhaps TRBD1 (6 bases). Trimming pared 7 bases from V and 1 base from J, leaving 20 bases between. From germline, CDR1 is SQVTM and CDR2 ANQGSEA. This CDR3 is built from 15 residues.

The rearrangement links TRBV15 to TRBJ1-2; 9 positions match TRBD1. Germline V gene data show CDR1 as LNHNV and CDR2 as YYDKDF (reference sequence). V was pared by 5 bases and J by 4 bases, with 5 bases of the junction left unmatched. The CDR3 spans 14 residues. The CDR3 nucleotides read TGTGCCACCAGCCCGGACAGGGGAGGCTATGGCTACACCTTC. Residues: CATSPDRGGYGYTF. Filled out from reference TRBV15 and TRBJ1-2, the complete variable domain reads DAMVIQNPRYQVTQFGKPVTLSCSQTLNHNVMYWYQQKSSQAPKLLFHYYDKDFNNEADTPDNFQSRRPNTSFCFLDIRSPGLGDTAMYLCATSPDRGGYGYTFGSGTRLTVV.

This chain uses TRBV29-1 with TRBJ2-2, with D perhaps TRBD1 (5 bases). Looked up from germline, CDR1 is SQVTM and CDR2 is ANQGSEA. The length of the CDR3 is 15 residues. Trimming pared 4 bases from V and 0 bases from J, leaving 12 bases between. The CDR3, as DNA: TGCAGCGTTGGGAAGGACACACCGAACACCGGGGAGCTGTTTTTT. It codes for CSVGKDTPNTGELFF.

This clone was seen only a few times. The V call is TRBV4-3, the J call TRBJ2-3; 10 bases agree with TRBD2. With 2 bases clipped from V and 1 base from J, the junction kept 3 bases outside the gene matches. CDR3 size: 16 residues. Germline-derived CDR1 and CDR2 are LGHNA and YSLEER. CDR3 sequence: CASSQSLAGGTDTQYF. CDR3 nucleotide sequence: TGCGCCAGCAGCCAAAGTCTAGCGGGGGGCACAGATACGCAGTATTTT.

CDR3 residues: CATSSRSGGAQYF. The CDR3 region has the DNA TGTGCCACCAGCAGCCGAAGCGGGGGTGCGCAGTATTTT. The genes are TRBV15 and TRBJ2-3, with 8 positions matching TRBD2. The CDR3 length is 13 residues. In germline, CDR1 is LNHNV, CDR2 YYDKDF (reference sequence). Trimming at V came to 3 bases and at J to 10 bases, leaving 6 bases not matched to a gene.

The V and J genes are TRBV13 and TRBJ2-3, with D possibly matching TRBD1 (5 bases). CDR3 size: 15 residues. Germline loops: CDR1 PRHDT, CDR2 FYEKMQ (reference sequence). Trimming left V 0 bases short and J 3 bases short, with 10 bases between. For the CDR3, the DNA is TGTGCCAGCAGCTTAGGAGGCAGGGAAACAGATACGCAGTATTTT. This sequence encodes CASSLGGRETDTQYF.

This clone was counted only a few times. The V and J genes are TRBV23-1 and TRBJ1-5; D not certain. TRBV23-1 is an ORF for which the function is uncertain. The CDR3 is made up of 16 amino acids. The ends were cut back, 8 bases at V and 6 bases at J, with 23 bases in the middle. The CDR3 loop is CASLRRRATGGQPQHF. The CDR3 coding sequence is TGCGCCAGCCTAAGGAGACGGGCTACCGGCGGTCAGCCCCAGCATTTT.